This TCR beta chain was sequenced during a study of blood T cell repertoires in COVID-19. About the study: Collection of acute and convalescent COVID-19 samples took place in the United States, Italy and Spain. In each case, the material was cDNA or gDNA derived from T cells, B-cell-depleted T cells, or PBMCs.

As processed by the authors: Reference gene primer amplification gave estimated nucleated cell counts. Profiling relied on immunoSEQ multiplex PCR, and the TCRdb table lists in-frame clones only, not all of them. V and J calls and clone size are copied from that table; D and trimming were computed from the DNA. The sample includes some 43,000 clones, more than 65% of them seen just once. The CDR3 consists of 14 residues. J was trimmed by 1 base and V by 10 bases; bases with no gene match: 4. Germline CDR1 is MNHNS and CDR2 is SASEGT. The rearrangement links TRBV6-1 to TRBJ2-3, with 11 nucleotides matching TRBD2. The source of this sequence is a woman aged 60-70 years with acute or convalescent COVID-19. The source material was peripheral blood. In nucleotides, the CDR3 is TGTGCCACTCTAGCGGGGGGTGGCACAGATACGCAGTATTTT. Translating gives CATLAGGGTDTQYF.